This note documents a single TCR beta chain sequence. In the original analysis: Estimation of nucleated cell counts was performed using reference gene primer amplification. TCRdb keeps only in-frame clones here, not all; method: immunoSEQ multiplex PCR. V, J and clone size are taken as reported in that table, and D and trimming were inferred from the DNA itself. Here the sample spans some 190,000 clones, around four fifths being singletons. The CDR3 totals 16 residues. V was pared by 0 bases and J by 3 bases, with 15 bases between. Germline CDR1 SGHDN, CDR2 FVKESK. The sample belongs to a study of blood T cell repertoires in COVID-19. At the level of the study: In each case, the material was cDNA or gDNA derived from T cells, B-cell-depleted T cells, or PBMCs.

The chain recombines TRBV14 with TRBJ2-7; D is undetermined. The sequencing sample was made of peripheral blood. The receptor was isolated from a woman aged 70-85 years with active or convalescent COVID-19. The CDR3 loop reads CASSQDRFSGSYEQYF. CDR3 bases: TGTGCCAGCAGCCAAGATCGGTTTTCAGGTAGCTACGAGCAGTACTTC.